This T cell receptor (beta chain) was identified during a study of cytomegalovirus exposure and HLA in healthy donors. This PCR relied on a set of 60 Vbeta primers and 13 Jbeta primers. Only in-frame clones appear in the TCRdb table, and some are missing; sequencing was by immunoSEQ multiplex PCR. The sample shows some 89,000 clones, 85% of them seen only once. Germline CDR1 reads SGHNT; CDR2 reads YYREEE (reference sequence). The CDR3 extends over 15 amino acids. V shed 0 bases and J shed 5 bases, with 14 bases lying between them. This chain connects TRBV5-4 to TRBJ1-2; tentatively, D is TRBD1 (6 bases). This TCR was sampled from a man aged 35-49 years in good health and CMV-seropositive. Specimen: PBMCs. Written as DNA, the CDR3 is TGTGCCAGCAGCTTGGATGGGATTCAGGGGTATGGCTACACCTTC. This translates into CASSLDGIQGYGYTF.